This TCR beta chain is from a study of beta chain features in type 1 diabetes. Study as a whole: Age, gender, cell numbers and subset yield matched between patients and controls.

The entirety of the isolated RNA underwent reverse transcription, so expressed TCRB transcripts were sequenced. TCRdb's copy holds only in-frame clones and misses some; the assay was immunoSEQ multiplex PCR. Here the sample spans some 150,000 clones, 7% to 10% being singletons. This clone was picked up a small number of times. Its antigen remains unidentified. Findings and limits, study-wide: In comparison with healthy donors, patients had naive, central memory and Treg TCRB repertoires that appeared more similar.

This CDR3 spans 15 amino acids. Trimming removed 0 bases at V and 6 bases at J, with 12 bases between. Germline values: CDR1 GTSNPN, CDR2 SVGIG (reference sequence). The sample comprised central memory CD4+ T cells from blood. This sequence was found in a man aged 18 to 29 in good health. The chain links TRBV30 to TRBJ1-6; D is unclear. CDR3 loop: CAWSVKAGLNSPLHF. The CDR3 nucleotides are TGTGCCTGGAGTGTAAAGGCAGGCCTTAATTCACCCCTCCACTTT.